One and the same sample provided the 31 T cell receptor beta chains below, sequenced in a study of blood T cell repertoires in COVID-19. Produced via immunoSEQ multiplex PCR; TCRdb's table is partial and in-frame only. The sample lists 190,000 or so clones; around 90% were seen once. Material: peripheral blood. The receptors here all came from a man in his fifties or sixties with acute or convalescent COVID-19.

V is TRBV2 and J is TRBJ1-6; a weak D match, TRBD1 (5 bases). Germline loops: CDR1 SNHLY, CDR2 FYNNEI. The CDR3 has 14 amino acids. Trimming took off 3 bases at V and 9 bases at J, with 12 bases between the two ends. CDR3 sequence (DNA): TGTGCCAGCAGTGATCCGACAGCGGGTTCACCCCTCCACTTT. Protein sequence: CASSDPTAGSPLHF. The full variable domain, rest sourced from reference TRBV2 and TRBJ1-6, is EPEVTQTPSHQVTQMGQEVILRCVPISNHLYFYWYRQILGQKVEFLVSFYNNEISEKSEIFDDQFSVERPDGSNFTLKIRSTKLEDSAMYFCASSDPTAGSPLHFGNGTRLTVT.

The chain's CDR3 is CASSAGGSGYYNEQFF. The CDR3, as DNA: TGTGCCAGCAGTGCCGGCGGTAGCGGGTACTACAATGAGCAGTTCTTC. This chain joins TRBV6-1 and TRBJ2-1, with TRBD2 matching 7 bases. This CDR3 contains 16 residues. Germline CDR1 is MNHNS and CDR2 is SASEGT. The V gene end was trimmed by 4 bases and the J gene end by 3 bases; junction bases not matched to a gene: 9.

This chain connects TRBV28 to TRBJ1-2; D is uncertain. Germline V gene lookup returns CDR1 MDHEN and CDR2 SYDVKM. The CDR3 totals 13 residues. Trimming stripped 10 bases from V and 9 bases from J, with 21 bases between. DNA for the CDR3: TGTGCCACCCTCACCGGACTTACCACCCGCTACACCTTC. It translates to CATLTGLTTRYTF.

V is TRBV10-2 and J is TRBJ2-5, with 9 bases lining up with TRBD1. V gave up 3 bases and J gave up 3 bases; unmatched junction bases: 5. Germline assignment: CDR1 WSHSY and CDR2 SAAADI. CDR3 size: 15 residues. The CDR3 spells CASSEPGTGKETQYF. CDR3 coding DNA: TGCGCCAGCAGTGAACCCGGGACAGGGAAAGAGACCCAGTACTTC.

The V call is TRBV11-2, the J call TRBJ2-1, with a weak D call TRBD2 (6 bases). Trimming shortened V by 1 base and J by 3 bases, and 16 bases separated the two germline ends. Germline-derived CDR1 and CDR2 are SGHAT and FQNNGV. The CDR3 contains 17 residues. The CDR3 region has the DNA TGTGCCAGCAGCTTAGTCGTGGGGAGGACGGACTACAATGAGCAGTTCTTC. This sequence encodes CASSLVVGRTDYNEQFF. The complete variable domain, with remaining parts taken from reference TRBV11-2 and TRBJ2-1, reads EAGVAQSPRYKIIEKRQSVAFWCNPISGHATLYWYQQILGQGPKLLIQFQNNGVVDDSQLPKDRFSAERLKGVDSTLKIQPAKLEDSAVYLCASSLVVGRTDYNEQFFGPGTRLTVL.

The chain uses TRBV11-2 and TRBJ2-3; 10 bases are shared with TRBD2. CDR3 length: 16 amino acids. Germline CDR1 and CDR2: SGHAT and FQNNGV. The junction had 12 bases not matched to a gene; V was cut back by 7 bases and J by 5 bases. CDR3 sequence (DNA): TGTGCCAGCAACAAAGAGCGGGAGGGCCTTGGAGATACGCAGTATTTT. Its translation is CASNKEREGLGDTQYF.

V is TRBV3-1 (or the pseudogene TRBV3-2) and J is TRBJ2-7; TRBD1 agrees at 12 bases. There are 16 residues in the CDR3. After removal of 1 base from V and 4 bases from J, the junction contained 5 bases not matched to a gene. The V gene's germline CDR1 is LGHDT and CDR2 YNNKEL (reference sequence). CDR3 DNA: TGTGCCAGCAGCCAAGCCGGGACAGGGGGCAGGTACGAGCAGTACGTC. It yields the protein CASSQAGTGGRYEQYV.

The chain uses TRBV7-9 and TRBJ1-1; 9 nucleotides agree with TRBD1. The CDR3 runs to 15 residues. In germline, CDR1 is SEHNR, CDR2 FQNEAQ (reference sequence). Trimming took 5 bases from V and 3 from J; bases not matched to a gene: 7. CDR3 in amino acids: CASSAQGARDTEAFF. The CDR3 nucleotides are TGTGCCAGCAGCGCACAGGGGGCCCGGGACACTGAAGCTTTCTTT.

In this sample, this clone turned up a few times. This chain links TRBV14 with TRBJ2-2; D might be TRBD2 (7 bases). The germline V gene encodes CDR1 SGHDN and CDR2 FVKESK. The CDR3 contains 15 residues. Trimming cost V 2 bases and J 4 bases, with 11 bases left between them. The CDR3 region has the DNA TGTGCCAGCAGCCAAAGGGGGACTACCACCGGGGAGCTGTTTTTT. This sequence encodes CASSQRGTTTGELFF.

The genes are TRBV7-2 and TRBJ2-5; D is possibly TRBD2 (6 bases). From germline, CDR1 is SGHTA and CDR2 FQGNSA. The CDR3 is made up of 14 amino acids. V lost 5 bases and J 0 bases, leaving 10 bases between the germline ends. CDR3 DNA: TGTGCCAGCAGCCTAAGCGGGCACCAAGAGACCCAGTACTTC. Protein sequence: CASSLSGHQETQYF.

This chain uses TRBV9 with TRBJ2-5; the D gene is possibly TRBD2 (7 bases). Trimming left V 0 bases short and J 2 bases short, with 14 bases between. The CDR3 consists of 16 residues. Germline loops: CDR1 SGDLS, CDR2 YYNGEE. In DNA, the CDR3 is TGTGCCAGCAGCGTAGACCGCGGGGGCTTACAAGAGACCCAGTACTTC. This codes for CASSVDRGGLQETQYF.

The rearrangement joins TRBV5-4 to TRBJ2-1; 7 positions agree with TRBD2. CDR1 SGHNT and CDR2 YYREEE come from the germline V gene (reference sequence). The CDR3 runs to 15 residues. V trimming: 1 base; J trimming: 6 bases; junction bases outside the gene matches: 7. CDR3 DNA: TGTGCCAGCAGCTTGTCTGGGGGAGGGCGCAATGAGCAGTTCTTC. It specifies CASSLSGGGRNEQFF. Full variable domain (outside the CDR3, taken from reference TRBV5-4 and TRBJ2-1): ETGVTQSPTHLIKTRGQQVTLRCSSQSGHNTVSWYQQALGQGPQFIFQYYREEENGRGNFPPRFSGLQFPNYSSELNVNALELDDSALYLCASSLSGGGRNEQFFGPGTRLTVL.

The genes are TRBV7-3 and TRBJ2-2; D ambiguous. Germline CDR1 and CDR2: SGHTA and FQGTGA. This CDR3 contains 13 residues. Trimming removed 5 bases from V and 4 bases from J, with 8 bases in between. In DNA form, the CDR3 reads TGTGCCAGCAGCCCTCTAGGCACCGGGGAGCTGTTTTTT. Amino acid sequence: CASSPLGTGELFF.

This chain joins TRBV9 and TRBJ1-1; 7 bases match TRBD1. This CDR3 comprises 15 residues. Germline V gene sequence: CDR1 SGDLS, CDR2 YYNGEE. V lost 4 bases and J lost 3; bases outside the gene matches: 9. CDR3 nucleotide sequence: TGTGCCAGCAGCAATTTACAGGGGCGGGACACTGAAGCTTTCTTT. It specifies CASSNLQGRDTEAFF.

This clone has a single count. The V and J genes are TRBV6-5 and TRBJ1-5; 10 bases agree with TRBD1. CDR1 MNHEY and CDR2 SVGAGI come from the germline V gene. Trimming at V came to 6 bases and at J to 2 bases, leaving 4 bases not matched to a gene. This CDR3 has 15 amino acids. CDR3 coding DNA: TGTGCCAGCAGCCAGACAGGGGGCGGCAATCAGCCCCAGCATTTT. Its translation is CASSQTGGGNQPQHF.

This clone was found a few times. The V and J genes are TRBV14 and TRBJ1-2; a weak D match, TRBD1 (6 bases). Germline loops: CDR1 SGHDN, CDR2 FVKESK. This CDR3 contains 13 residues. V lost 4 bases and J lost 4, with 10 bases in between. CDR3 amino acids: CASSPGQIYGYTF. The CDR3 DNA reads TGTGCCAGCAGCCCTGGACAGATCTATGGCTACACCTTC.

The CDR3 DNA reads TGTGCCAGCAGCTTGAAAGTTGCGGGGGGGCTCGCAGATACGCAGTATTTT. Translated, it gives CASSLKVAGGLADTQYF. The chain joins TRBV7-2 to TRBJ2-3, with 9 bases fitting TRBD2. The length of the CDR3 is 17 residues. Germline V lookup: CDR1 SGHTA, CDR2 FQGNSA. V shed 3 bases and J 4 bases; nucleotides not matched to a gene: 11.

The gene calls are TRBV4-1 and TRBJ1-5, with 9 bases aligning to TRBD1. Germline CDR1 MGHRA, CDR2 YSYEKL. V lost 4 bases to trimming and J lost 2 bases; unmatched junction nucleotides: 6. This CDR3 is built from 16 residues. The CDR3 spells CASSPGQGLGNQPQHF. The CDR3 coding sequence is TGCGCCAGCAGCCCGGGACAGGGATTAGGCAATCAGCCCCAGCATTTT.

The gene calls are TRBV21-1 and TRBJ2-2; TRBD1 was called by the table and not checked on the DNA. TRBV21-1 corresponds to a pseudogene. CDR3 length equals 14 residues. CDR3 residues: CASSKADRSGELFF. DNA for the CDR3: TGTGCCAGCAGCAAAGCAGACAGATCCGGGGAGCTGTTTTTT.

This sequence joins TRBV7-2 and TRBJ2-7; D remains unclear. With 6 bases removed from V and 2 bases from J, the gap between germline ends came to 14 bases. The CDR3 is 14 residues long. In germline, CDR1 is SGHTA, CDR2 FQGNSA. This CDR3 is CASSIAFTPYEQYF. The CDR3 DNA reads TGTGCCAGCAGTATAGCCTTCACCCCCTACGAGCAGTACTTC. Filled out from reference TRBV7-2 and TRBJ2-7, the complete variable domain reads GAGVSQSPSNKVTEKGKDVELRCDPISGHTALYWYRQSLGQGLEFLIYFQGNSAPDKSGLPSDRFSAERTGGSVSTLTIQRTQQEDSAVYLCASSIAFTPYEQYFGPGTRLTVT.

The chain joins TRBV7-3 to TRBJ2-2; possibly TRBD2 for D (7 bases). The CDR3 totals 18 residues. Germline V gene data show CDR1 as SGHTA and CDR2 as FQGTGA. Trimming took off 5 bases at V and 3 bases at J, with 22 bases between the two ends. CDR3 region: CASSPSGGRSDYTGELFF. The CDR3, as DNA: TGTGCCAGCAGCCCCTCGGGGGGCCGGTCAGACTACACCGGGGAGCTGTTTTTT.

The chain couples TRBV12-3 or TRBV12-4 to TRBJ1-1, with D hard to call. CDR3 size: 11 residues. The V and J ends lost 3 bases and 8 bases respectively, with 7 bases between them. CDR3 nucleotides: TGTGCCAGCAGTTTTCCTAAGGAAGCTTTCTTT. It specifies CASSFPKEAFF.

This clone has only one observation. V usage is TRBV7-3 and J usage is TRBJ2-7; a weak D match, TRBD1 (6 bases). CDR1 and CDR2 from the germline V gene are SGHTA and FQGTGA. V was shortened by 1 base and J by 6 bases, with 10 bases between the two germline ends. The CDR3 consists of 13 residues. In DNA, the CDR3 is TGTGCCAGCAGCTTAATTGGGGGCGGCGAGCAGTACTTC. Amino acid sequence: CASSLIGGGEQYF.

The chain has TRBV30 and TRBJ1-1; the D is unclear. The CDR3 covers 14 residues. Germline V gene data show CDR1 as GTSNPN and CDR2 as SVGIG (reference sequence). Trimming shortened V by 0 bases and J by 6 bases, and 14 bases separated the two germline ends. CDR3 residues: CAWSVLTSSAEAFF. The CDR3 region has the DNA TGTGCCTGGAGTGTACTTACGAGTAGCGCTGAAGCTTTCTTT.

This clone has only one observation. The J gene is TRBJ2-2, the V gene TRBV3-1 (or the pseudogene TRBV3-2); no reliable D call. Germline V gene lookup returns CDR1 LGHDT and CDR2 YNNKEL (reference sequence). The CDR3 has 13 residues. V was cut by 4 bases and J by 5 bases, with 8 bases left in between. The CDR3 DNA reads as TGTGCCAGCAGCCCCGGTCCAACCGGGGAGCTGTTTTTT. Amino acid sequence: CASSPGPTGELFF.

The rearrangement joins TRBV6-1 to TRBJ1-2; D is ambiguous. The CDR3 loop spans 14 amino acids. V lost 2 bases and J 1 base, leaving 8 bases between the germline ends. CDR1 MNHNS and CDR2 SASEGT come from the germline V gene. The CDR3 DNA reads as TGTGCCAGCAGTGAACAGATAATTAACTATGGCTACACCTTC. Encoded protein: CASSEQIINYGYTF.

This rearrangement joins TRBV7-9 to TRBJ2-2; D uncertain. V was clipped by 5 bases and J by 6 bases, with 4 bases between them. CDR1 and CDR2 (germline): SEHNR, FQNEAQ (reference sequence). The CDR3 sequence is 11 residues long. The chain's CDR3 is CASSLPGELFF. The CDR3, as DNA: TGTGCCAGCAGCCTCCCCGGGGAGCTGTTTTTT.

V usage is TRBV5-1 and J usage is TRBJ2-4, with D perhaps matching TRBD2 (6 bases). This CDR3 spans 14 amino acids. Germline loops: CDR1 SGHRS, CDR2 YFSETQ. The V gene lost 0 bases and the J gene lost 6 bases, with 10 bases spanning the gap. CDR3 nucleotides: TGCGCCAGCAGCTTGGCGGACGGGGGAAACATTCAGTACTTC. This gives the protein CASSLADGGNIQYF.

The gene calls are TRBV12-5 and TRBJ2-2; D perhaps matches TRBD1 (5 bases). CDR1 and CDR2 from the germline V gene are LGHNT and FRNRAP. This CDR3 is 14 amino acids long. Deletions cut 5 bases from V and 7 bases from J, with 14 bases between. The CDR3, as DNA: TGTGCTAGTGGTCTTGGGATAGGGGTCGGGGAGCTGTTTTTT. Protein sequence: CASGLGIGVGELFF. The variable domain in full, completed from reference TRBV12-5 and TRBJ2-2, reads DARVTQTPRHKVTEMGQEVTMRCQPILGHNTVFWYRQTMMQGLELLAYFRNRAPLDDSGMPKDRFSAEMPDATLATLKIQPSEPRDSAVYFCASGLGIGVGELFFGEGSRLTVL.

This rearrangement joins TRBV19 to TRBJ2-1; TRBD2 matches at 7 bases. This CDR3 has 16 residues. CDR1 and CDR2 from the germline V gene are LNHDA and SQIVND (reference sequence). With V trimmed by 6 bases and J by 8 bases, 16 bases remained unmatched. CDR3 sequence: CASSPWLGGSFHEQFF. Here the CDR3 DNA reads TGTGCCAGTAGCCCTTGGCTCGGGGGGTCCTTCCATGAGCAGTTCTTC.

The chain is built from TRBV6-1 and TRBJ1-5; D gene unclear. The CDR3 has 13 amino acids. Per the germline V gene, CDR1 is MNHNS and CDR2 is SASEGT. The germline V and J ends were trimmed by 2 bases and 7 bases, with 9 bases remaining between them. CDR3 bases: TGTGCCAGCAGTGAACGGGAGCGACAGCCCCAGCATTTT. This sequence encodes CASSERERQPQHF.